This T cell receptor (beta chain) was captured by sequencing in a study of OX40 agonist ivuxolimab in advanced cancers. Across the whole study: Ivuxolimab, an antibody acting as an agonist of OX40 (CD134), was used to treat patients. People in dose escalation had one of these cancers: hepatocellular carcinoma, melanoma, renal cell or head and neck cancer. Study-level findings and limits: Expanded peripheral T cells had an undetermined antigen specificity.

The CDR3 consists of 15 residues. The V gene's germline CDR1 is MGHDK and CDR2 SYGVNS. V lost 1 base and J lost 7; bases outside the gene matches: 8. The method was immunoSEQ multiplex PCR; TCRdb's version includes in-frame clones alone and lacks a portion of them. The table records over 50,000 clones, about 90% of them present only once. Of note for this clone: Antigen unknown.

The specimen was CD4+ or CD8+ T cells sorted from blood, collected in a trial of the OX40 agonist ivuxolimab. The source of this sequence is an adult with an advanced solid tumor such as melanoma, head and neck, liver or kidney cancer. The genes are TRBV25-1 and TRBJ2-5; the match to TRBD1 covers 8 bases. The CDR3 spells CASSEFLGGQGTQYF. DNA of the CDR3: TGTGCCAGCAGTGAATTCTTGGGAGGACAGGGGACCCAGTACTTC.